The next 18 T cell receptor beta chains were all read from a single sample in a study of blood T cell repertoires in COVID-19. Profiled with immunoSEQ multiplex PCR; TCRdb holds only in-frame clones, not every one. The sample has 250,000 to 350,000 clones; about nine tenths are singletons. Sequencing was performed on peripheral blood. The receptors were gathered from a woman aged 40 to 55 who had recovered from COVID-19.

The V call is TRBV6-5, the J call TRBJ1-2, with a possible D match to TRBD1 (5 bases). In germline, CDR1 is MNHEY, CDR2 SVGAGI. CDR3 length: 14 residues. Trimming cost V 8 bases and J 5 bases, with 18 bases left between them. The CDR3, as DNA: TGTGCCAGCCGGAGGGGCCCACTGGAATATGGCTACACCTTC. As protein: CASRRGPLEYGYTF.

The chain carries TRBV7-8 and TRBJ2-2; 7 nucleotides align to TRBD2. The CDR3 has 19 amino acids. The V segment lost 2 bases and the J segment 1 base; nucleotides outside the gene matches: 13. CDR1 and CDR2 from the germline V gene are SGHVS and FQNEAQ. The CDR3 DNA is TGTGCCAGCAGCTTATCCCCTAGGGGAGGGCCTCTGAACACCGGGGAGCTGTTTTTT. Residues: CASSLSPRGGPLNTGELFF.

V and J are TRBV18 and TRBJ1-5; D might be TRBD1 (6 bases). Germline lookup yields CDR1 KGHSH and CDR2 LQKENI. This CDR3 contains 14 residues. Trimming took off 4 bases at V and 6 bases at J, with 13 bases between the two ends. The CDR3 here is CASSHRGALQPQHF. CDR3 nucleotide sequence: TGTGCCAGCTCACACCGGGGGGCCCTTCAGCCCCAGCATTTT.

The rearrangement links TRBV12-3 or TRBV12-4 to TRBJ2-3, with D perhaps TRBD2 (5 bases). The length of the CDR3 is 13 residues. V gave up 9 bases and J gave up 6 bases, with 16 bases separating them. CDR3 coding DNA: TGTGCCAGTCGGTCTATCGGGGATGATACGCAGTATTTT. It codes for CASRSIGDDTQYF.

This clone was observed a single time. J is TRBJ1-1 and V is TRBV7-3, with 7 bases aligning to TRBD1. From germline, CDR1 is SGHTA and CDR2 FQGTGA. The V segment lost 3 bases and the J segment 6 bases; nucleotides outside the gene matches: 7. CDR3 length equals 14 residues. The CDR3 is CASSFQGGSSEAFF. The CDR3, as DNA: TGTGCCAGCAGCTTTCAGGGGGGATCATCTGAAGCTTTCTTT.

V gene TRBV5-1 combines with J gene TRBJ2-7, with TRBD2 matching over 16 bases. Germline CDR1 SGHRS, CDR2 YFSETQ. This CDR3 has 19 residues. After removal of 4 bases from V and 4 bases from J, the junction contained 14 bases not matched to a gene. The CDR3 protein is CASSPGLAGGPKAEYEQYF. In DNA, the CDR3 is TGCGCCAGCAGCCCGGGACTAGCGGGAGGGCCCAAGGCCGAGTACGAGCAGTACTTC. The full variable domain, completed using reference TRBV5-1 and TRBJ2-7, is KAGVTQTPRYLIKTRGQQVTLSCSPISGHRSVSWYQQTPGQGLQFLFEYFSETQRNKGNFPGRFSGRQFSNSRSEMNVSTLELGDSALYLCASSPGLAGGPKAEYEQYFGPGTRLTVT.

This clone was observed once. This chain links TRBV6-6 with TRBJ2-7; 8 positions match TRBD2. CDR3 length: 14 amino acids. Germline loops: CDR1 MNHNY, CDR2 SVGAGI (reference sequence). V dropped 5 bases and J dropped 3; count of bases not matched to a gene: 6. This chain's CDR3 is CASSRLGLDYEQYF. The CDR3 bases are TGTGCCAGCAGTCGCCTGGGACTAGACTACGAGCAGTACTTC.

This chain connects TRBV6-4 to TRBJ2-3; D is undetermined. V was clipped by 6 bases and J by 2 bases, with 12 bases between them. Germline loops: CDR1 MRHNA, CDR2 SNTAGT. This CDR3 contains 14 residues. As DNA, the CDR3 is TGTGCCAGCAGAGGCGGCGGAAACACAGATACGCAGTATTTT. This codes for CASRGGGNTDTQYF.

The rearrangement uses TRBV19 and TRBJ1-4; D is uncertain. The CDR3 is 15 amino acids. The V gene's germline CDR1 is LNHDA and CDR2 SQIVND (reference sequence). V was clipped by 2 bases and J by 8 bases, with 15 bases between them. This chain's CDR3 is CASSIPMAGSEKLFF. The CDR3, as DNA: TGTGCCAGTAGTATACCCATGGCAGGATCGGAAAAACTGTTTTTT.

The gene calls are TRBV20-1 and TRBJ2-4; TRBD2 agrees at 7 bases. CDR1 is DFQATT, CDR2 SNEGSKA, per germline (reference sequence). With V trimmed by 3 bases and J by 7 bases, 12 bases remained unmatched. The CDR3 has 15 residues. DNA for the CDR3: TGCAGTGCTAGTCTTGGGGGAGGGTTCACGAACATTCAGTACTTC. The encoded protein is CSASLGGGFTNIQYF.

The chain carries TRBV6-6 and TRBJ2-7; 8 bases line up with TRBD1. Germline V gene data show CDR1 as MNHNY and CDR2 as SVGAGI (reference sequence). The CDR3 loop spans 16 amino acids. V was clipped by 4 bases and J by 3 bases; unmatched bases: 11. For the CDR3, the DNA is TGTGCCAGCAGTTTTTACCTCCGGACAGGGAACTACGAGCAGTACTTC. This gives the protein CASSFYLRTGNYEQYF.

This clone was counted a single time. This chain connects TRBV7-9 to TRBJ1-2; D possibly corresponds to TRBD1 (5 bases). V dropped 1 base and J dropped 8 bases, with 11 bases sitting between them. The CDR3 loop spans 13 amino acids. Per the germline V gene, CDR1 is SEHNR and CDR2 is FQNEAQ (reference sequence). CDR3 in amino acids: CASSLGGGDGYTF. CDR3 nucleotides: TGTGCCAGCAGCTTAGGAGGCGGGGACGGCTACACCTTC.

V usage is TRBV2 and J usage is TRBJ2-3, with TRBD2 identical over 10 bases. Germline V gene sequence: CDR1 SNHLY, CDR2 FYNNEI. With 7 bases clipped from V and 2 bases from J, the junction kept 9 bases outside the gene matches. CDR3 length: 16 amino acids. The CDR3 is CASIPTLAGTTDTQYF. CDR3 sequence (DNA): TGTGCCAGCATCCCAACACTAGCGGGGACCACAGATACGCAGTATTTT.

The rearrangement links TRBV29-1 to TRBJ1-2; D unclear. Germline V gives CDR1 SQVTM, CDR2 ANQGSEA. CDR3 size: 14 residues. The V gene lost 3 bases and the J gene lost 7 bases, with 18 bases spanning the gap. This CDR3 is CSVDEGLIPSGYTF. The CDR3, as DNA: TGCAGCGTTGACGAGGGTTTGATTCCCTCTGGCTACACCTTC.

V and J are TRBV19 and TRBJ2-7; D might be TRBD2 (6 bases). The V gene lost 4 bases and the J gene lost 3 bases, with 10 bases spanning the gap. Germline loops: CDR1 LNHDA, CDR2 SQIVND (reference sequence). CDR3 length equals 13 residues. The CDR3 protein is CASSKDGGYEQYF. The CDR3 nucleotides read TGTGCCAGTAGTAAGGACGGGGGCTACGAGCAGTACTTC.

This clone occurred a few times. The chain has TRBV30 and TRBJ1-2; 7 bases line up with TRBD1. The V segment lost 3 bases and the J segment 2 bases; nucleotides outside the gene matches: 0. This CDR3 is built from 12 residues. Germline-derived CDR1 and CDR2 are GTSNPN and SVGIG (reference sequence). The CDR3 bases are TGTGCCTGGAGGGGACAGAACTATGGCTACACCTTC. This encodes CAWRGQNYGYTF.

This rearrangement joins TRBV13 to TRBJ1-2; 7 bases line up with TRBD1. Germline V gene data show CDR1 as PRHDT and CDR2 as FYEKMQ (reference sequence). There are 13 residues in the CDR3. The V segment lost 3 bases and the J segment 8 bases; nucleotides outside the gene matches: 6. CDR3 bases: TGTGCCAGCAGCTTGGAGGGGGCGTTGGGCTACACCTTC. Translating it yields CASSLEGALGYTF.

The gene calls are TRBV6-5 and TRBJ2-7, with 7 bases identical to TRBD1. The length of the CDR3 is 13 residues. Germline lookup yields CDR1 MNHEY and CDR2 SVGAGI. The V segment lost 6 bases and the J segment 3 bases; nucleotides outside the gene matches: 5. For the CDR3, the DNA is TGTGCCAGCAGGACAGGGTTTAGCTACGAGCAGTACTTC. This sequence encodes CASRTGFSYEQYF.